These T cell receptor beta chains were read from a single sample in a study of CD8 T cells in ankylosing spondylitis. TCRdb processed the 5' RACE reads anew with MiXCR; each CDR3 protein has one entry. The sample includes more than 650,000 distinct CDR3 sequences, approximately 12% of them seen just once. The sample consisted of blood, either unsorted or a sorted T cell fraction (not recorded which). These receptors were obtained from a male donor with ankylosing spondylitis. The CDR3 runs from the conserved cysteine through the conserved F or W. Fields, in order: D gene, V gene, clone size, J gene, CDR3 DNA, CDR3 protein. The D gene is left open where the match is weak. Expanded clones get a size class; other rows say once, few or many, or leave the size out.

d_gene: TRBD1
v_gene: TRBV29-1
abundance: .
j_gene: TRBJ1-1
CDR3nt: TGCAGCTCAGGGGGCGGGAACACTGAAGCTTTCTTT
CDR3aa: CSSGGGNTEAFF

d_gene: .
v_gene: TRBV13
abundance: few
j_gene: TRBJ2-7
CDR3nt: TGTGCCAGCAGCTCTGGGACAGAGCAGTACTTC
CDR3aa: CASSSGTEQYF

d_gene: TRBD1
v_gene: TRBV10-3
abundance: .
j_gene: TRBJ1-6
CDR3nt: TGTGCCATCGGGGGGACAGTAAATAATTCACCCCTCCACTTT
CDR3aa: CAIGGTVNNSPLHF

d_gene: .
v_gene: TRBV19
abundance: few
j_gene: TRBJ1-4
CDR3nt: TGTGCCAGTACCTCACCCGGTGAAAAACTGTTTTTT
CDR3aa: CASTSPGEKLFF

d_gene: .
v_gene: TRBV30
abundance: .
j_gene: TRBJ2-4
CDR3nt: TGTGCCTGGAGTCGGGGAGGTCTGGCAAACATTCAGTACTTC
CDR3aa: CAWSRGGLANIQYF

d_gene: .
v_gene: TRBV28
abundance: .
j_gene: TRBJ2-7
CDR3nt: TGTGCCAGCAATTATCCTAGGGGGGACAATTCCTACGAGCAGTACTTC
CDR3aa: CASNYPRGDNSYEQYF

d_gene: .
v_gene: TRBV5-1
abundance: .
j_gene: TRBJ2-5
CDR3nt: TGCGCCAGCAGAGTTCTTCAAGAGACCCAGTACTTC
CDR3aa: CASRVLQETQYF

d_gene: .
v_gene: TRBV5-1
abundance: few
j_gene: TRBJ2-3
CDR3nt: TGCGCCAGCCAAAAGGTTCCGGCGACAGATACGCAGTATTTT
CDR3aa: CASQKVPATDTQYF

d_gene: .
v_gene: TRBV9
abundance: .
j_gene: TRBJ2-5
CDR3nt: TGTGCCAGCAGCGTAGATGCGGGGCACCAAGAGACCCAGTACTTC
CDR3aa: CASSVDAGHQETQYF

d_gene: .
v_gene: TRBV20-1
abundance: many
j_gene: TRBJ2-3
CDR3nt: TGCAGTGCTAGAGATGCGTGGGCTAATACGCAGTATTTT
CDR3aa: CSARDAWANTQYF

d_gene: .
v_gene: TRBV10-3
abundance: few
j_gene: TRBJ1-2
CDR3nt: TGTGCCATCAGTGAGTCGGGACTGTATGGCTACACCTTC
CDR3aa: CAISESGLYGYTF

d_gene: TRBD1
v_gene: TRBV6-5
abundance: .
j_gene: TRBJ1-2
CDR3nt: TGTGCCAGCAGTTCAGCGGGACAGGGAGGTTCCGGCTACACCTTC
CDR3aa: CASSSAGQGGSGYTF

d_gene: TRBD2
v_gene: TRBV6-2/TRBV6-3
abundance: .
j_gene: TRBJ2-3
CDR3nt: TGTGCCAGCAGTTACTGGCGGGAGTCCCCAGATACGCAGTATTTT
CDR3aa: CASSYWRESPDTQYF

d_gene: .
v_gene: TRBV5-1
abundance: .
j_gene: TRBJ1-1
CDR3nt: TGCGCCAGCAGCTTAGGTTTAGGCCCGGGCACTGAAGCTTTCTTT
CDR3aa: CASSLGLGPGTEAFF

d_gene: TRBD1
v_gene: TRBV20-1
abundance: .
j_gene: TRBJ2-3
CDR3nt: TGCAGTGCTTTGACAGGGAGCACAGATACGCAGTATTTT
CDR3aa: CSALTGSTDTQYF

d_gene: TRBD2
v_gene: TRBV27
abundance: .
j_gene: TRBJ2-3
CDR3nt: TGTGCCAGCAGTTTATTAGCGGGGGGGCTCGGTACGCAGTATTTT
CDR3aa: CASSLLAGGLGTQYF

d_gene: .
v_gene: TRBV7-2
abundance: few
j_gene: TRBJ2-3
CDR3nt: TGTGCCAGCAGCTTAGGCAGGCCCGCAGATACGCAGTATTTT
CDR3aa: CASSLGRPADTQYF

d_gene: .
v_gene: TRBV10-1
abundance: .
j_gene: TRBJ1-6
CDR3nt: TGCGCCAGCAGTGAGTCAGTTGCCGGCTTCAAATTCCACTTT
CDR3aa: CASSESVAGFKFHF

d_gene: TRBD2
v_gene: TRBV7-2
abundance: few
j_gene: TRBJ2-1
CDR3nt: TGTGCCAGCAGCCCTCAAACGAGACTAGCGGTTAATGAGCAGTTCTTC
CDR3aa: CASSPQTRLAVNEQFF

d_gene: TRBD1
v_gene: TRBV29-1
abundance: many
j_gene: TRBJ1-1
CDR3nt: TGCAGCGGGGGACAGGGGAGAAATACTGAAGCTTTCTTT
CDR3aa: CSGGQGRNTEAFF

d_gene: .
v_gene: TRBV29-1
abundance: .
j_gene: TRBJ1-4
CDR3nt: TGCAGCGTTGAAGACTCAGGGACTAATGAAAAACTGTTTTTT
CDR3aa: CSVEDSGTNEKLFF

d_gene: TRBD2
v_gene: TRBV29-1
abundance: few
j_gene: TRBJ2-5
CDR3nt: TGCAGCGTTTATACCCACCTAGCGGGAGTAAGGGGAAAGACCCAGTACTTC
CDR3aa: CSVYTHLAGVRGKTQYF

d_gene: TRBD1
v_gene: TRBV6-5
abundance: many
j_gene: TRBJ1-6
CDR3nt: TGTGCCAGCAGTTACGATGGGACAGGGGATTCACCCCTCCACTTT
CDR3aa: CASSYDGTGDSPLHF

d_gene: .
v_gene: TRBV20-1
abundance: few
j_gene: TRBJ2-3
CDR3nt: TGCAGTGCTAGGGCCGCGAGGGGCACAGATACGCAGTATTTT
CDR3aa: CSARAARGTDTQYF

d_gene: TRBD2
v_gene: TRBV29-1
abundance: .
j_gene: TRBJ2-4
CDR3nt: TGCAGCGTTGAAACCCTAGCGGGAGTGGGGGCCAAAAACATTCAGTACTTC
CDR3aa: CSVETLAGVGAKNIQYF

d_gene: .
v_gene: TRBV9
abundance: .
j_gene: TRBJ2-5
CDR3nt: TGTGCCAGCAGCATGAACGGGGAGACCCAGTACTTC
CDR3aa: CASSMNGETQYF

d_gene: .
v_gene: TRBV5-1
abundance: .
j_gene: TRBJ1-2
CDR3nt: TGCGCCAGCAGCTTTCGCGAGGCGATAAACTATGGCTACACCTTC
CDR3aa: CASSFREAINYGYTF

d_gene: .
v_gene: TRBV5-5
abundance: .
j_gene: TRBJ2-5
CDR3nt: TGTGCCAGCAGCTTATCCGGGAGCCAGACCCAGTACTTC
CDR3aa: CASSLSGSQTQYF

d_gene: .
v_gene: TRBV5-6
abundance: .
j_gene: TRBJ1-1
CDR3nt: TGTGCCAGCAGCTTGGCCGCGGGGGTTGAAGCTTTCTTT
CDR3aa: CASSLAAGVEAFF

d_gene: .
v_gene: TRBV7-3
abundance: many
j_gene: TRBJ1-4
CDR3nt: TGTGCCAGCAGTCTGCCGGGGGTCGGGATTGCAACTAATGAAAAACTGTTTTTT
CDR3aa: CASSLPGVGIATNEKLFF

d_gene: TRBD2
v_gene: TRBV28
abundance: .
j_gene: TRBJ2-2
CDR3nt: TGTGCCAGCAATCAGCGGGACGCGAACACCGGGGAGCTGTTTTTT
CDR3aa: CASNQRDANTGELFF

d_gene: .
v_gene: TRBV20-1
abundance: .
j_gene: TRBJ1-3
CDR3nt: TGCAGTGCTCCCTCGGACCCTTACTCTGGAAACACCATATATTTT
CDR3aa: CSAPSDPYSGNTIYF

d_gene: .
v_gene: TRBV20-1
abundance: few
j_gene: TRBJ1-4
CDR3nt: TGCAGTGCTTCTCAGGGGAGCAATGAAAAACTGTTTTTT
CDR3aa: CSASQGSNEKLFF

d_gene: TRBD1
v_gene: TRBV5-5
abundance: .
j_gene: TRBJ2-2
CDR3nt: TGTGCCAGCAGTTCCGGGACAGCGGACACCGGGGAGCTGTTTTTT
CDR3aa: CASSSGTADTGELFF

d_gene: .
v_gene: TRBV6-5
abundance: few
j_gene: TRBJ1-1
CDR3nt: TGTGCCAGCAGTTACCAAACAGGGCGACGGGACGGTTTCTTT
CDR3aa: CASSYQTGRRDGFF

d_gene: .
v_gene: TRBV4-2
abundance: .
j_gene: TRBJ2-7
CDR3nt: TGTGCCAGCAGCCAAGATCTAGCTGACGAGCAGTACTTC
CDR3aa: CASSQDLADEQYF

d_gene: TRBD2
v_gene: TRBV29-1
abundance: .
j_gene: TRBJ2-2
CDR3nt: TGCAGCGTTGGGGCTAGCGGGGGGGCAACCGGGGAGCTGTTTTTT
CDR3aa: CSVGASGGATGELFF

d_gene: .
v_gene: TRBV5-6
abundance: .
j_gene: TRBJ1-5
CDR3nt: TGTGCCAGCAGCTCTTGGAGGAGGAATCAGCCCCAGCATTTT
CDR3aa: CASSSWRRNQPQHF

d_gene: .
v_gene: TRBV7-2
abundance: .
j_gene: TRBJ2-1
CDR3nt: TGTGCCAGCAGCTTAGTGACCAATGAGCAGTTCTTC
CDR3aa: CASSLVTNEQFF

d_gene: .
v_gene: TRBV6-2/TRBV6-3
abundance: .
j_gene: TRBJ2-5
CDR3nt: TGTGCCAGCAGTTACTCGAACAGATTCACCGGGACTCCACGGGAGACCCAGTACTTC
CDR3aa: CASSYSNRFTGTPRETQYF

d_gene: .
v_gene: TRBV20-1
abundance: many
j_gene: TRBJ1-2
CDR3nt: TGCAGTGCGACGAGGTCCGGTTCCTGGGGCGGTGGCTACACCTTC
CDR3aa: CSATRSGSWGGGYTF

d_gene: TRBD1
v_gene: TRBV5-1
abundance: many
j_gene: TRBJ2-1
CDR3nt: TGCGCCAGCAGCTTGAGCGGACAGGTAGGGAATGAGCAGTTCTTC
CDR3aa: CASSLSGQVGNEQFF

d_gene: .
v_gene: TRBV7-2
abundance: .
j_gene: TRBJ1-3
CDR3nt: TGTGCCAGCAGCTCCCGCGGGGGAGGAAACACCATATATTTT
CDR3aa: CASSSRGGGNTIYF

d_gene: TRBD2
v_gene: TRBV7-9
abundance: .
j_gene: TRBJ2-1
CDR3nt: TGTGCCAGCAGTTCCGGGACTAGCGGGTTGGTCGATGAGCAGTTCTTC
CDR3aa: CASSSGTSGLVDEQFF

d_gene: .
v_gene: TRBV18
abundance: .
j_gene: TRBJ2-7
CDR3nt: TGTGCCAGCTCACCAGATTTAGGGGTTGTCGAGCAGTACTTC
CDR3aa: CASSPDLGVVEQYF

d_gene: .
v_gene: TRBV20-1
abundance: .
j_gene: TRBJ2-7
CDR3nt: TGCAGTGCTAGGGACAGCAATTTCGGCTACGAGCAGTACTTC
CDR3aa: CSARDSNFGYEQYF

d_gene: .
v_gene: TRBV9
abundance: few
j_gene: TRBJ2-2
CDR3nt: TGTGCCAGCAAGTCAGGCGGGAACACCGGGGAGCTGTTTTTT
CDR3aa: CASKSGGNTGELFF

d_gene: .
v_gene: TRBV7-9
abundance: .
j_gene: TRBJ1-1
CDR3nt: TGTGCCAGCAGCTACCTCCCCCCTGAAGCTTTCTTT
CDR3aa: CASSYLPPEAFF

d_gene: .
v_gene: TRBV10-3
abundance: many
j_gene: TRBJ2-7
CDR3nt: TGTGCCAACAGTGAGCTGGGTCAGTCCGAGCAGTACTTC
CDR3aa: CANSELGQSEQYF

d_gene: .
v_gene: TRBV20-1
abundance: .
j_gene: TRBJ2-5
CDR3nt: TGCAGTGCTAAGCAGAACCTCTATGAGACCCAGTACTTC
CDR3aa: CSAKQNLYETQYF

d_gene: .
v_gene: TRBV20-1
abundance: .
j_gene: TRBJ1-4
CDR3nt: TGCAGTGCTAGAGATCCGGGGTACAAGGCAACTAATGAAAAACTGTTTTTT
CDR3aa: CSARDPGYKATNEKLFF

d_gene: .
v_gene: TRBV4-1
abundance: .
j_gene: TRBJ2-7
CDR3nt: TGCGCCAGCAGCCGCAACCGGGACAATGCCTACGAGCAGTACTTC
CDR3aa: CASSRNRDNAYEQYF

d_gene: TRBD1
v_gene: TRBV5-1
abundance: .
j_gene: TRBJ2-7
CDR3nt: TGCGCCAGCAGCTTGGTTTACAGGGGCGACGAGCAGTACTTC
CDR3aa: CASSLVYRGDEQYF

d_gene: .
v_gene: TRBV4-2
abundance: many
j_gene: TRBJ2-5
CDR3nt: TGTGCCAGCAGCCAAGTCGGTCCCCTCGCAACAAAAGAGACCCAGTACTTC
CDR3aa: CASSQVGPLATKETQYF